This T cell receptor (beta chain) emerged from a study of T cells in Graves' hyperthyroidism and ophthalmopathy. Researchers amplified the TCR beta CDR3 regions from RNA transcripts. A first-round RT-PCR of the TCR CDR3 used the HTBI primer set. One entry per CDR3 protein results from TCRdb running MiXCR on the multiplex PCR reads. The sample records about 350,000 distinct CDR3 sequences, roughly 15% being singletons. Study-level points and caveats: Ophthalmopathy prediction by the model preceded onset by a median about 6 months. The blood repertoire included most of the expanded thyroid clonotypes above 0.001.

Patients aged 18 to 65 had newly diagnosed hyperthyroidism lasting under 2 months. With regard to this clonotype: Its antigen is still unknown. With a much larger clone just one base away, this may be a read error.

Germline assignment: CDR1 SEHNR and CDR2 FQNEAQ (reference sequence). This CDR3 has 15 amino acids. The receptor comes from a woman in her 30s with Graves' hyperthyroidism that later progressed to Graves' ophthalmopathy. V gene TRBV7-9 combines with J gene TRBJ1-2; 8 bases agree with TRBD1. The material sequenced was blood. The CDR3 DNA reads as TGTCCCAGCAGCTCCCAGACAGGGGTGAACTATGGCTACACCTTC. As protein: CPSSSQTGVNYGYTF.